This TCR beta chain derives from a study of regulatory T cells in long-lasting Graves disease. Construction of TCR beta libraries relied on iRepertoire HTBI primers and on Arm-PCR targeting CDR3 regions. Authors' methods: Across all samples, 62 TRBV segments and 15 or so TRBJ segments were identified. TCRdb re-called the multiplex PCR reads through MiXCR, storing one row per CDR3 protein. TCRdb's processing, not the authors' own work, is the source of the V and J calls. The sample gives 350,000 to 450,000 distinct CDR3 sequences, around 15% of which show up once; 25% to 30% is in the top ten. There are 14 residues in the CDR3. V was shortened by 1 base and J by 5 bases, with 10 bases between the two germline ends. CDR1 and CDR2 from the germline V gene are LGHDT and YNNKEL (reference sequence). This clonotype was found many times. As to time point: newly diagnosed GD, antithyroid drugs for less than 3 months. Isolated PBMC RNA provided the starting material for the TCR library.

These same records also appear under a second study, on T cells in Graves' hyperthyroidism and ophthalmopathy.

This chain joins TRBV3-1 and TRBJ2-3; D is uncertain. The sample was peripheral blood mononuclear cells (PBMCs), taken at new diagnosis, from a patient treated with antithyroid drugs. The TCR comes from a man aged 35-49 years with Graves disease. Written as DNA, the CDR3 is TGTGCCAGCAGCCAAGGGCTATCGAGAGATACGCAGTATTTT. Translation: CASSQGLSRDTQYF.